This T cell receptor (beta chain) was sequenced for a study of glioma-infiltrating T cells. Study-level information: Presurgical dexamethasone in glioma patients lasted six or fewer days.

As concerns this clonotype: What it recognizes is unknown.

Germline V CDR1 and CDR2: SGHDT, YYEEEE. Trimming removed 1 base from V and 3 bases from J, with 14 bases in between. The CDR3 has 15 amino acids. Study findings and constraints: Only very few CDR3 sequences appeared in both tissue and blood. Gliomas, especially low-grade, showed above-expected tissue-blood divergence; non-neoplastic patients showed below. A blood CDR3 motif signature was depleted in highly divergent patients.

Using RNA template, CDR3s of TCR alpha and beta were amplified with iRepertoire arm-PCR. From the multiplex PCR reads, TCRdb called clonotypes with MiXCR, one entry per CDR3 protein. The sample carries roughly 350,000 distinct CDR3 sequences, roughly 41% recorded once. Sequenced input: glioma tissue, nonneoplastic brain tissue, or PBMCs (not recorded which). The receptor was derived from a human donor with low-grade glioma or glioblastoma, undergoing nonglioma brain surgery, or in good health (not recorded which). This chain joins TRBV5-6 and TRBJ2-7; D ambiguous. The CDR3 reads CASSLRRRVLYEQYF. For the CDR3, the DNA is TGTGCCAGCAGCTTGCGTCGCCGCGTCCTCTACGAGCAGTACTTC.